The clone carrying this T cell receptor beta chain was recorded at least ten times. Antigen specificity is unknown. This sample was taken from a study of T cells after yellow fever vaccination. This CDR3 contains 16 residues. V dropped 6 bases and J dropped 0 bases, with 18 bases sitting between them. The germline V gene encodes CDR1 DFQATT and CDR2 SNEGSKA (reference sequence). Findings and limits, study-wide: Clonotypes shared by both compartments, CD4 and CD8, made up a small share. A faster peak, day 5 versus 15, was reached by the weaker secondary response.

Production of TCR cDNA was by 5'RACE template switching, which also added a universal primer site and UMIs. Each CDR3 protein is one row after TCRdb ran MiXCR on the 5' RACE reads. Of hundreds of thousands of distinct CDR3 sequences in the sample, approximately 13% were seen once. The receptor's source is a man aged 30 to 45 who received the YFV17D yellow fever vaccine. The sequencing here drew on PBMCs, taken on the day of the yellow fever booster vaccination. The chain is built from TRBV20-1 and TRBJ2-4; tentative D call: TRBD2 (6 bases). The CDR3, as DNA: TGCAGTGCCGCGACTCCTAGCGAACTAGCCAAAAACATTCAGTACTTC. It encodes CSAATPSELAKNIQYF.